These T cell receptor beta chains were read from a single sample in a study of cytotoxic CD8 clonotypes in ibrutinib-treated CLL. Data came from immunoSEQ multiplex PCR; TCRdb stores just in-frame clones and leaves some out. The table lists about 140,000 clones, 75% to 80% of them singletons. Sequences were derived from PBMCs, sampled after 24 months of ibrutinib treatment. All receptors come from a human donor with chronic lymphocytic leukemia. The CDR3 runs from the conserved cysteine through the conserved F or W. Each record gives: V gene, D gene, J gene, clone size, CDR3 protein, CDR3 DNA. D genes are given only for firm matches. Part of the rows lack a size; the others show once, few, many or a class for expanded clones.

V gene: TRBV6-5; D gene: -; J gene: TRBJ1-1; clone size: -; CDR3 protein: CASWMGTEAFF; CDR3 DNA: TGTGCCAGCTGGATGGGCACTGAAGCTTTCTTT
V gene: TRBV9; D gene: TRBD2; J gene: TRBJ2-3; clone size: -; CDR3 protein: CASSVGGLAITDTQYF; CDR3 DNA: TGTGCCAGCAGCGTAGGGGGACTAGCGATCACAGATACGCAGTATTTT
V gene: TRBV4-2; D gene: TRBD1; J gene: TRBJ1-1; clone size: -; CDR3 protein: CASSQDMPPDRVGTEAFF; CDR3 DNA: TGTGCCAGCAGCCAAGATATGCCCCCTGACAGGGTGGGCACTGAAGCTTTCTTT
V gene: TRBV15; D gene: -; J gene: TRBJ2-7; clone size: -; CDR3 protein: CATSRDGGVRVHEQYF; CDR3 DNA: TGTGCCACCAGCAGAGATGGCGGGGTGAGGGTCCACGAGCAGTACTTC
V gene: TRBV6-4; D gene: -; J gene: TRBJ2-3; clone size: once; CDR3 protein: CASSLEDRSTDTQYF; CDR3 DNA: TGTGCCAGCAGTCTGGAGGACAGAAGCACAGATACGCAGTATTTT
V gene: TRBV11-3; D gene: TRBD2; J gene: TRBJ2-3; clone size: -; CDR3 protein: CASSWGGTSTDTQYF; CDR3 DNA: TGTGCCAGCAGCTGGGGGGGAACTAGCACAGATACGCAGTATTTT
V gene: TRBV7-2; D gene: TRBD1; J gene: TRBJ1-6; clone size: -; CDR3 protein: CASSPQGAGSPLHF; CDR3 DNA: TGTGCCAGCAGCCCACAGGGGGCTGGTTCACCCCTCCACTTT
V gene: TRBV10-3; D gene: TRBD2; J gene: TRBJ2-2; clone size: once; CDR3 protein: CAISEWLAGGANTGELFF; CDR3 DNA: TGTGCCATCAGTGAGTGGCTAGCGGGGGGCGCGAACACCGGGGAGCTGTTTTTT
V gene: TRBV4-3; D gene: -; J gene: TRBJ2-1; clone size: -; CDR3 protein: CASSQGANPYNEQFF; CDR3 DNA: TGCGCCAGCAGCCAAGGGGCCAACCCCTACAATGAGCAGTTCTTC
V gene: TRBV6-6; D gene: -; J gene: TRBJ1-5; clone size: many; CDR3 protein: CASSYPRDARDQPQHF; CDR3 DNA: TGTGCCAGCAGTTACCCTCGGGACGCCCGCGATCAGCCCCAGCATTTT
V gene: TRBV6-6; D gene: -; J gene: TRBJ1-2; clone size: -; CDR3 protein: CAIGGAGYGYTF; CDR3 DNA: TGTGCCATCGGGGGGGCCGGATATGGCTACACCTTC
V gene: TRBV7-2; D gene: -; J gene: TRBJ2-1; clone size: -; CDR3 protein: CASSLGEGVEQFF; CDR3 DNA: TGTGCCAGCAGCTTAGGGGAGGGGGTAGAGCAGTTCTTC
V gene: TRBV11-2; D gene: TRBD1; J gene: TRBJ2-7; clone size: few; CDR3 protein: CASSAGTGKTYEQYF; CDR3 DNA: TGTGCCAGCAGCGCCGGGACAGGAAAAACCTACGAGCAGTACTTC
V gene: TRBV5-1; D gene: -; J gene: TRBJ2-3; clone size: -; CDR3 protein: CASSPASGADTQYF; CDR3 DNA: TGCGCCAGCAGCCCCGCCAGTGGGGCAGATACGCAGTATTTT
V gene: TRBV28; D gene: -; J gene: TRBJ2-3; clone size: -; CDR3 protein: CASRLGTSPTDTQYF; CDR3 DNA: TGTGCCAGCAGACTTGGGACTTCTCCCACAGATACGCAGTATTTT
V gene: TRBV4-3; D gene: -; J gene: TRBJ1-4; clone size: -; CDR3 protein: CASSQEVGAGPPEKLFF; CDR3 DNA: TGCGCCAGCAGCCAAGAGGTGGGGGCGGGACCGCCCGAAAAACTGTTTTTT
V gene: TRBV9; D gene: -; J gene: TRBJ2-7; clone size: -; CDR3 protein: CASSVGGQGYEQYF; CDR3 DNA: TGTGCCAGCAGCGTAGGTGGGCAGGGCTACGAGCAGTACTTC
V gene: TRBV9; D gene: TRBD2; J gene: TRBJ2-1; clone size: -; CDR3 protein: CASSPSGGSYNEQFF; CDR3 DNA: TGTGCCAGCAGCCCTAGCGGGGGGTCCTACAATGAGCAGTTCTTC
V gene: TRBV18; D gene: -; J gene: TRBJ1-2; clone size: -; CDR3 protein: CASSQNRDTTNYGYTF; CDR3 DNA: TGTGCCAGCTCACAAAATAGGGACACAACTAACTATGGCTACACCTTC
V gene: TRBV2; D gene: -; J gene: TRBJ1-5; clone size: -; CDR3 protein: CASSDQGSLQPQHF; CDR3 DNA: TGTGCCAGCAGTGACCAGGGCAGTCTTCAGCCCCAGCATTTT
V gene: TRBV19; D gene: -; J gene: TRBJ2-2; clone size: -; CDR3 protein: CASSRWTENTGELFF; CDR3 DNA: TGTGCCAGTAGTAGATGGACGGAGAACACCGGGGAGCTGTTTTTT
V gene: TRBV18; D gene: TRBD2; J gene: TRBJ2-1; clone size: -; CDR3 protein: CASSPLAGGLGHEQFF; CDR3 DNA: TGTGCCAGCTCACCCCTAGCGGGGGGGCTAGGCCATGAGCAGTTCTTC
V gene: TRBV6-4; D gene: TRBD1; J gene: TRBJ2-7; clone size: once; CDR3 protein: CARAPGQNYEQYF; CDR3 DNA: TGTGCCAGGGCACCGGGACAGAACTACGAGCAGTACTTC
V gene: TRBV28; D gene: -; J gene: TRBJ2-7; clone size: -; CDR3 protein: CASSLLAASEQYF; CDR3 DNA: TGTGCCAGCAGTTTATTAGCGGCAAGCGAGCAGTACTTC
V gene: TRBV6-1; D gene: -; J gene: TRBJ1-2; clone size: few; CDR3 protein: CASRREWGQGGYTF; CDR3 DNA: TGTGCCAGCAGGAGGGAATGGGGGCAGGGTGGCTACACCTTC
V gene: TRBV6-4; D gene: TRBD2; J gene: TRBJ2-1; clone size: -; CDR3 protein: CASSEGILAPYNEQFF; CDR3 DNA: TGTGCCAGCAGTGAGGGGATACTAGCGCCGTACAATGAGCAGTTCTTC
V gene: TRBV5-4; D gene: -; J gene: TRBJ1-1; clone size: -; CDR3 protein: CASSLERGNTEAFF; CDR3 DNA: TGTGCCAGCAGCTTGGAAAGGGGGAACACTGAAGCTTTCTTT
V gene: TRBV9; D gene: TRBD1; J gene: TRBJ2-4; clone size: -; CDR3 protein: CASSAGAQGVIQYF; CDR3 DNA: TGTGCCAGCAGCGCAGGGGCCCAGGGGGTCATTCAGTACTTC
V gene: TRBV7-2; D gene: -; J gene: TRBJ1-2; clone size: -; CDR3 protein: CASSAGTPYLGGYTF; CDR3 DNA: TGTGCCAGCAGCGCCGGGACCCCATACCTTGGGGGCTACACCTTC
V gene: TRBV28; D gene: -; J gene: TRBJ2-4; clone size: -; CDR3 protein: CASSLWGSDKNIQYF; CDR3 DNA: TGTGCCAGCAGTTTATGGGGTAGCGACAAAAACATTCAGTACTTC
V gene: TRBV19; D gene: -; J gene: TRBJ1-2; clone size: once; CDR3 protein: CATQWTRGYTF; CDR3 DNA: TGTGCCACCCAGTGGACCCGAGGCTACACCTTC
V gene: TRBV7-9; D gene: -; J gene: TRBJ1-3; clone size: -; CDR3 protein: CASSPRAVASGNTIYF; CDR3 DNA: TGTGCCAGCAGCCCCAGGGCAGTTGCCTCTGGAAACACCATATATTTT
V gene: TRBV29-1; D gene: TRBD1; J gene: TRBJ1-4; clone size: -; CDR3 protein: CSVTGGGNEKLFF; CDR3 DNA: TGCAGCGTTACAGGGGGCGGTAATGAAAAACTGTTTTTT
V gene: TRBV6-1; D gene: -; J gene: TRBJ1-1; clone size: -; CDR3 protein: CATHYRRATEAFF; CDR3 DNA: TGTGCCACCCATTATAGACGCGCCACTGAAGCTTTCTTT
V gene: TRBV4-2; D gene: -; J gene: TRBJ1-1; clone size: many; CDR3 protein: CASSQQGAGNTEAFF; CDR3 DNA: TGTGCCAGCAGCCAACAAGGGGCGGGGAACACTGAAGCTTTCTTT
V gene: TRBV6-5; D gene: -; J gene: TRBJ2-7; clone size: -; CDR3 protein: CASSYTEPGTGYEQYF; CDR3 DNA: TGTGCCAGCAGTTACACCGAACCCGGGACGGGTTACGAGCAGTACTTC
V gene: TRBV2; D gene: -; J gene: TRBJ2-2; clone size: -; CDR3 protein: CASKPAGGTGELFF; CDR3 DNA: TGTGCCAGCAAACCAGCGGGTGGCACCGGGGAGCTGTTTTTT
V gene: TRBV6-5; D gene: -; J gene: TRBJ2-6; clone size: -; CDR3 protein: CASSPGRKGANVLTF; CDR3 DNA: TGTGCCAGCAGCCCCGGACGAAAGGGGGCCAACGTCCTGACTTTC
V gene: TRBV28; D gene: -; J gene: TRBJ2-3; clone size: -; CDR3 protein: CALRGATDTQYF; CDR3 DNA: TGTGCCCTTAGGGGGGCCACAGATACGCAGTATTTT
V gene: TRBV19; D gene: TRBD1; J gene: TRBJ2-3; clone size: -; CDR3 protein: CASKPQGTVPGGTDTQYF; CDR3 DNA: TGTGCCAGTAAACCCCAAGGGACAGTCCCCGGGGGCACAGATACGCAGTATTTT
V gene: TRBV18; D gene: -; J gene: TRBJ2-5; clone size: -; CDR3 protein: CASSPRSEQETQYF; CDR3 DNA: TGTGCCAGCTCACCCCGGTCGGAGCAGGAGACCCAGTACTTC
V gene: TRBV6-6; D gene: TRBD2; J gene: TRBJ2-1; clone size: -; CDR3 protein: CASLRSGIGEQFF; CDR3 DNA: TGTGCCAGCCTTCGTAGCGGGATCGGTGAGCAGTTCTTC
V gene: TRBV5-1; D gene: TRBD2; J gene: TRBJ2-1; clone size: -; CDR3 protein: CASSFPGGRYNEQFF; CDR3 DNA: TGCGCCAGCAGCTTCCCGGGGGGGCGCTACAATGAGCAGTTCTTC
V gene: TRBV7-9; D gene: -; J gene: TRBJ1-6; clone size: -; CDR3 protein: CASSPGTENSPLHF; CDR3 DNA: TGTGCCAGCAGCCCCGGGACGGAAAATTCACCCCTCCACTTT
V gene: TRBV9; D gene: -; J gene: TRBJ1-2; clone size: -; CDR3 protein: CASSVAGGRGYGYTF; CDR3 DNA: TGTGCCAGCAGCGTAGCGGGGGGCAGGGGCTATGGCTACACCTTC
V gene: TRBV18; D gene: -; J gene: TRBJ2-1; clone size: -; CDR3 protein: CASSPSLGEQFF; CDR3 DNA: TGTGCCAGCTCACCCTCACTTGGGGAGCAGTTCTTC
V gene: TRBV28; D gene: -; J gene: TRBJ1-5; clone size: -; CDR3 protein: CASSFPRGTTRGQPQHF; CDR3 DNA: TGTGCCAGCAGTTTCCCGAGGGGGACAACCCGCGGGCAGCCCCAGCATTTT
V gene: TRBV7-3; D gene: TRBD2; J gene: TRBJ2-5; clone size: -; CDR3 protein: CARGLAPNQETQYF; CDR3 DNA: TGTGCCAGGGGACTAGCGCCTAACCAAGAGACCCAGTACTTC